This TCR beta chain comes out of a study of shared clonotypes between healthy human individuals. The overall study: Each donor's CD4 naive and CD4 memory cells filled three plates apiece, CD8 naive two, and CD8 memory one.

The study enrolled healthy HIV-negative adults without recent acute infections or vaccinations as donors. Naive CD45RA+ and memory CD45RA-negative subsets were split from CD4+ cells. The repertoire was sequenced with immunoSEQ multiplex PCR; TCRdb's copy has only in-frame clones and lacks some. The sample lists 2,500,000 or so clones, 80% to 95% occurring once. The CDR3 extends over 15 amino acids. The ends were cut back, 0 bases at V and 8 bases at J, with 16 bases in the middle. CDR1 is SGHTA and CDR2 is FQGNSA in the germline V gene. A note on this clone: Its antigen is undetermined.

Study conclusions and caveats: The researchers took only blood, and tissue repertoires probably look different.

Sequencing was performed on naive CD4+ T cells from PBMCs. The subset was: CD45RA+ positively selected. The sequence was obtained from a young man in good health. Some clones in this sample may be carry-over from other donors' samples. The chain is built from TRBV7-2 and TRBJ1-1; no reliable D call. The CDR3: CASSLATLTLPEAFF. CDR3 coding DNA: TGTGCCAGCAGCTTAGCTACACTGACACTTCCCGAAGCTTTCTTT.